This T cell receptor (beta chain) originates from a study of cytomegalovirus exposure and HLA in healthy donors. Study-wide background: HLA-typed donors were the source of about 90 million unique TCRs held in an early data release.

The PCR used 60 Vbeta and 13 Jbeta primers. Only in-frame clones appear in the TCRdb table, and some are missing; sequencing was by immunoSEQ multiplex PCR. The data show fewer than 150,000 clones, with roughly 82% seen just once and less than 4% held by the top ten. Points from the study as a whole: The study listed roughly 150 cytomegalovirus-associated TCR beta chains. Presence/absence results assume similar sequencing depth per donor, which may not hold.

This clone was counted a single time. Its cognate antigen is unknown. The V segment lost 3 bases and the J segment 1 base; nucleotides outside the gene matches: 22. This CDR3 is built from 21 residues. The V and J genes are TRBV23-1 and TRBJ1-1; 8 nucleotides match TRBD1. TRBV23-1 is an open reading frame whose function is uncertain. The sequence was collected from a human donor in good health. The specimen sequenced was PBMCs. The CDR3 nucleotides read TGCGCCAGCAGTCACCCCGCGATGGGGGCGGACAGGGTACCTTGGAACACTGAAGCTTTCTTT. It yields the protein CASSHPAMGADRVPWNTEAFF.